This T cell receptor beta chain was found in a study of blood T cell repertoires in COVID-19. Whole-study context: There were acute and convalescent COVID-19 samples, and they came from the United States, Italy and Spain.

Study processing details: It was from reference gene primer amplification that nucleated cell counts were estimated. Measured with immunoSEQ multiplex PCR; TCRdb has only the in-frame clones, and not every one. The V and J calls and clone size come from that table; D and trimming were worked out from the DNA. The data show tens of thousands of clones, about 92% seen once. Sequencing input: peripheral blood. This TCR came from an elderly woman with active or convalescent COVID-19.

The CDR3 spells CASSGQGNTEAFF. The CDR3 coding sequence is TGTGCCAGCAGCGGACAGGGGAACACTGAAGCTTTCTTT. This chain connects TRBV2 to TRBJ1-1; TRBD1 matches at 8 bases. Germline V lookup: CDR1 SNHLY, CDR2 FYNNEI. J lost 1 base, V lost 6 bases, and 1 base had no gene match. The CDR3 runs to 13 residues.